These T cell receptor beta chains were read from a single sample in a study of cytomegalovirus exposure and HLA in healthy donors. Libraries were prepared by immunoSEQ multiplex PCR; TCRdb keeps only in-frame clonotypes and omits some of them. Of about 140,000 clones listed, roughly three fifths were seen once; the top ten hold approximately 1.7%. The material sequenced was PBMCs. The receptors come from a male donor in good health and CMV-seronegative. Both conserved end residues are trimmed from each CDR3.

v_gene	j_gene	CDR3aa
TRBV11-2	TRBJ2-5	ASSSRGGQETQY
TRBV6-5	TRBJ1-2	ASSYTRVGQYGYT
TRBV4-1	TRBJ1-3	ASSQPLSGNTIY
TRBV19	TRBJ2-7	ASRPSAGAYEQH
TRBV7-3	TRBJ2-2	ASSLVGGSSGTGELF
TRBV5-5	TRBJ1-5	ASSWTGAQDQPQH
TRBV6-5	TRBJ2-1	ASSPGLAGRNEQF
TRBV5-1	TRBJ1-2	ASSTGGQGAYGYT
TRBV19	TRBJ2-3	ASSNTDTQY
TRBV7-6	TRBJ2-5	ASSLFLAGQFQETQY
TRBV19	TRBJ2-2	ASRGTGNTGELF
TRBV7-3	TRBJ2-2	ASSQNPGQNTGELF
TRBV5-1	TRBJ1-1	ASSWGVENTEAF
TRBV7-6	TRBJ2-7	ASSAVSEPFYEQY
TRBV7-6	TRBJ1-1	ASSHRDRTMNTEAF
TRBV15	TRBJ1-5	ATSRDRGLGGNQPQH
TRBV4-3	TRBJ2-7	ASSQPGLAGGGYEQY
TRBV5-4	TRBJ1-1	ASSLGGGVGTEAF
TRBV5-5	TRBJ2-1	ASSASGGQQF
TRBV28	TRBJ2-1	ASSLRDSADEQF
TRBV6-5	TRBJ2-7	ASSTPALLSEQY
TRBV7-9	TRBJ1-2	ASSLDRAYGYP
TRBV7-2	TRBJ1-1	ASSPHQGVTEAF
TRBV5-6	TRBJ2-2	ASSSLLRSSGNTGELF
TRBV9	TRBJ1-6	ASSVDNVYNSPLH
TRBV11-2	TRBJ1-6	ASSLVQSNSPLH
TRBV4-3	TRBJ2-7	ASSPEGTEQY
TRBV9	TRBJ2-6	ASSSQVPGANVLT
TRBV6-5	TRBJ1-6	ASSYSTGTYNSPLH
TRBV27	TRBJ1-5	ASSLLSNQPQH
TRBV5-6	TRBJ1-4	ASSNTGVEEKLF
TRBV6-5	TRBJ1-2	ASRGQGSNYGYT
TRBV7-6	TRBJ2-5	ASSLIGQAVETQY
TRBV5-4	TRBJ2-3	ASSLERGPSTDTQY
TRBV6-5	TRBJ1-3	ASGERRNTIY
TRBV19	TRBJ1-4	ATRRVATNEKLF
TRBV5-6	TRBJ1-2	ASTRDIRGYT
TRBV28	TRBJ1-2	ASSLSRTARGGYT
TRBV30	TRBJ1-2	AWMNPGRTNGYT
TRBV5-5	TRBJ2-5	ASSPLTGVSETQY